This T cell receptor beta chain stems from a study of cytomegalovirus exposure and HLA in healthy donors listed by TCRdb under 2017. In the study overall: An earlier analysis of roughly 610 of the donors reported approximately 280 Gb of sequence data and 95 million to 120 million unique TCR beta sequences obtained from some 200 million T cells. An early release covering roughly 600 HLA-typed donors comprised approximately 290 gigabases of sequencing data and roughly 86 million unique TCR sequences. Of the roughly 400 genotyped donors, around 81% fell in the genetic ancestry cluster associated with self-reported Caucasian donors. The study aimed to test whether signatures of past pathogen exposure could be identified by cataloging public T cell receptors. The study profiled the T cell repertoires of 550 to 700 subjects by immunosequencing and related them to cytomegalovirus serostatus. Besides the first cohort of about 730 subjects, a separate validation cohort made up of 120 different subjects was used. High-throughput TCR immunosequencing, statistical association of individual TCRs with disease status, and machine learning were combined to predict cytomegalovirus infection status. A later analysis re-analyzed previously published TCR beta repertoires from approximately 700 donors and added high-resolution HLA genotyping to study TCR occurrence patterns. Rather than drawing on any new phenotypic data, the later analysis identified candidate immune exposures from TCR beta sequences and the way those sequences occurred across donors. In an earlier analysis of roughly 600 of the donors, high-throughput TCR beta sequencing was used to judge whether each TCR beta V gene segment behaved as functional or pseudogenic. Donor age, sex, ethnicity and CMV serostatus were compiled together with the repertoire data. In a later genetic analysis, genome-wide SNP genotypes for about 65% of the 666 donors were used, and that subset was treated as a discovery cohort. All discovery cohort repertoires had been generated on a single sequencing platform. Class I and class II HLA loci were covered by the typing at four-digit resolution. Typing coverage varied by locus: roughly 620-640 donors for A, B, C, DRB1 and DQB1; under 550 for DQA1; more than 600 for DPA1; approximately 450 for DPB1. A handful of DR-DQ haplotypes were handled as single units for association and clustering because linkage in the cohort was strong. Among roughly 370 genotyped donors of the cohort, an average of roughly 240,000 unique TCR beta nucleotide sequences were sequenced per donor, roughly 20% of them non-productive.

The cohort comprised 666 healthy bone marrow donors. At the time of sampling, all cohort members were nominally healthy, though unrecorded immune exposures were likely present. The donor tested CMV seronegative and was one of the 352 seronegative cohort members. A peripheral blood sample was collected from each donor, and TCR beta sequencing was performed on peripheral blood mononuclear cells. The Qiagen DNeasy Blood Extraction Kit was used to extract genomic DNA from the blood cell samples. The germline V gene specifies SGDLS as CDR1 and YYNGEE as CDR2. The CDR3 covers 14 residues, taking in both the cysteine and the phenylalanine. Only the CDR3 portion is preserved as DNA: 42 bases, with reading frame beginning at the first base. V is shortened by 4 bases, J by 3 bases, and the region joining them spans 12 bases. Receptor amplification or capture employed the immunoSEQ multiplex PCR assay. The multiplex PCR relied on a mix of 60 forward primers for TCR Vbeta segments and 13 reverse primers for TCR Jbeta segments. Amplification of the CDR3 region of rearranged TCR beta genes was performed with a multiplex PCR assay on genomic DNA. The Illumina HiSeq System was used to sequence the amplified TCR beta libraries as 87-base-pair reads. On the authors' methods: Across the 600 to 700 repertoires, a later analysis counted 80 million or so unique TCR beta chains, 9.5 million to 12 million of which were shared by at least two donors. A nearest-neighbor algorithm error-corrected the raw reads and collapsed the reads into unique sequences, merging closely related sequences to remove PCR and sequencing errors. CDR3 sequences were aligned to IMGT reference sequences to assign V, D and J gene segments. For a sequence to be retained, at least a six-nucleotide match to both a V gene segment and a J gene segment was required. Rearrangements were classified as productive when the CDR3 lacked stop codons and remained in frame with V and J, and all other rearrangements were classified as non-productive. CDR3 was defined by IMGT convention, running from the second conserved V-encoded cysteine to the conserved J-encoded phenylalanine. Sequences without an unambiguous match to a single V gene segment were excluded from the earlier analysis of over 500 of the donors. An earlier analysis of about 590 of the donors classified V segments as functional when productive rearrangements were above 56.7% and as segregating when the standard deviation between donors was above 5%. A statistical classification framework was built to diagnose cytomegalovirus status from the catalog of TCR beta chain sequences. A later analysis assigned V and J genes by comparing TCR nucleotide sequences with IMGT/GENE-DB human TR gene sequences. In a later analysis, CDR3 sequences and most-parsimonious VDJ recombination scenarios were assigned using the TCRdist pipeline. In a later analysis, each TCR beta chain was defined by its CDR3 amino acid sequence together with its V-gene family, and reads without a unique V-gene family were excluded. A later analysis removed several hundred highly shared, low-generation-probability nucleotide sequences to deal with suspected cross-contamination and a sequencing artifact. For each public chain, a later analysis derived a clonal expansion index from normalized ranks of inferred template counts within each repertoire. Generation probabilities in a later analysis came from a VDJ recombination model fitted to out-of-frame rearrangements, and those results were checked against IGoR. In a later analysis, TCR-TCR, TCR-HLA and TCR-CMV co-occurrence was scored with hypergeometric tests, and a repertoire-size bias correction was applied to TCR pairs. False discovery rates were estimated in a later analysis by permuting HLA or CMV assignments 20 times. In a later analysis, co-occurring TCRs were grouped using DBSCAN, and TCRdist sequence similarity was added for clustering within HLA-allele-positive subsets. Repertoires with fewer than 30,000 or more than 120,000 public chains were left out of co-occurrence clustering, as were roughly five repertoires with anomalous nucleotide sharing. The immuneACCESS repertoire file appears here via TCRdb, limited to in-frame rearrangements. These files lack a portion of the clones; in checked studies, under half of the deficit traces to unresolved V genes, and the cause of the others is not known. V and J calls and clone size come straight from that table; D and trimming were deduced from the DNA. The sample has around 110,000 clones on record, about 86% of them singletons. The ten largest clones add up to 3% to 5% of the sample.

With regard to this clone: No cognate antigen has been identified for it. Base quality data are lacking; no much larger clone is found one base away.

The investigation overall reported the following: CMV serostatus was the only immune exposure information available for the cohort. A later analysis reported that several top co-occurrence clusters appeared linked to parvovirus B19, influenza, CMV and Epstein-Barr virus. Roughly uniform sequencing depth across donors was assumed in presence/absence analyses, although this assumption may not hold. A total of 150 or so TCR beta chains were listed by the study as associated with cytomegalovirus. The authors suggested that the approach could potentially be generalized to other disease states and immunological phenotypes. Most TCR sequences were seen in very few donors, while some public TCRs were found in many individuals. A later analysis found that TCR association rates varied across HLA loci, with DRB1 alleles showing the most associated TCRs and HLA-C alleles the fewest. The classifier was reported to diagnose cytomegalovirus status with high specificity and sensitivity in both the original cohort and the validation cohort. In a later genetic analysis, fewer N-insertions in productive TCRs were reported among donors in an Asian-associated ancestry cluster than the roughly 700-donor mean. V-gene and J-gene trimming of TCR beta chains was associated with a missense DCLRE1C variant in a later genetic analysis, and the association was replicated in an independent cohort. Assigning TCR associations to individual alleles was difficult when HLA alleles, especially DR and DQ, strongly co-occurred. A few of the identified cytomegalovirus-associated TCR beta chains were confirmed in vitro to be specific for cytomegalovirus antigens. The 87-base-pair reads could not distinguish some IMGT-functional V segments, including TRBV6-2 and TRBV6-3, so those segments were excluded. A later analysis found that most CMV-associated TCR beta chains appeared HLA-restricted, with HLA associations seemingly driven largely by CMV exposure. A cluster of highly shared sequence variants was judged likely to be a technical artifact of the sequencing pipeline. Correlated functional status among segregating V segments might be attributable to linkage disequilibrium, but an unknown experimental factor could not be ruled out. Because HLA typing was unavailable for some donors at each locus, only the typed subset was used in association tests. Compared with equally common non-associated chains, HLA-associated TCR beta chains in a later analysis were more clonally expanded and had lower generation probabilities. This cohort had only TCR beta chains sequenced, and the lack of alpha or paired-chain data limited which features could be detected. A further reported finding was that TCR beta sequences accurately predicted the HLA-A and HLA-B alleles for most subjects in the first cohort. Because counts were too low, roughly 16 rarely observed V segments, including chromosome 9 orphons, were left out of the earlier analysis of about 620 of the donors. Specific HLA alleles were associated with 16,951 TCR beta sequences at a false discovery rate of 0.05 in a later analysis. In an earlier analysis of some 640 of the donors, most TCR beta V segments were observed in productive rearrangements about 87% or about 30% of the time, broadly matching IMGT annotations.

The sequencing sample was made of PBMCs. This chain joins TRBV9 to TRBJ2-3, with an unclear D gene assignment. This receptor was identified in a woman aged 25 to 39 in good health and CMV-seronegative. The DNA is TGTGCCAGCAGCCCTTTGGTCCGGACAGATACGCAGTATTTT. Translation gives CASSPLVRTDTQYF. This CDR3, with the reference TRBV9 and TRBJ2-3 proteins standing in past its ends, gives the full variable domain DSGVTQTPKHLITATGQRVTLRCSPRSGDLSVYWYQQSLDQGLQFLIQYYNGEERAKGNILERFSAQQFPDLHSELNLSSLELGDSALYFCASSPLVRTDTQYFGPGTRLTVL.